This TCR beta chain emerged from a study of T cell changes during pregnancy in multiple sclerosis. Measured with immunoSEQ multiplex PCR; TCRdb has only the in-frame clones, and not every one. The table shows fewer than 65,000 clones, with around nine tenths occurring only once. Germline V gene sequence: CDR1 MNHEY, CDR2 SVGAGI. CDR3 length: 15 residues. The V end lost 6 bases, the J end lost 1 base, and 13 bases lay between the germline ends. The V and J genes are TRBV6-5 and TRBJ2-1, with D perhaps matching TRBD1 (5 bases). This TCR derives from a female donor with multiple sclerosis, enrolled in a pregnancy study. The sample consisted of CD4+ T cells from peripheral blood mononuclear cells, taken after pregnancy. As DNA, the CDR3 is TGTGCCAGCAGCCTCAGGGTCCCTTCCTACAATGAGCAGTTCTTC. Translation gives CASSLRVPSYNEQFF.